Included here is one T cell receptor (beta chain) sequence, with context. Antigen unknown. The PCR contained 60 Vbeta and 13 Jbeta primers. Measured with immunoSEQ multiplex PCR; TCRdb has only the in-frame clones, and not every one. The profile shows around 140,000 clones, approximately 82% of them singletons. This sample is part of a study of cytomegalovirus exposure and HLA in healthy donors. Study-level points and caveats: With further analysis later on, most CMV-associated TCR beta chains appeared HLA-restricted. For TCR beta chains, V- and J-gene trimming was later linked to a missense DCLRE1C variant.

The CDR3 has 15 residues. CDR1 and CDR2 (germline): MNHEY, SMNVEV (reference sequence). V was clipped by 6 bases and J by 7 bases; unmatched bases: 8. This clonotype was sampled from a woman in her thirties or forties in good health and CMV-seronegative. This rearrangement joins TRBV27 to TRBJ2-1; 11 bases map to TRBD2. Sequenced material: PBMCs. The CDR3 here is CASRALAGGPNEQFF. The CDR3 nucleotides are TGTGCCAGCAGGGCCCTAGCGGGAGGACCGAATGAGCAGTTCTTC.